This TCR beta chain was sequenced during a study of lymphopenia after photon versus proton radiotherapy. Whole-study results and caveats: Post-nadir TCR diversity decline inversely tracked overall survival among those who died. Survival link was tested only in deceased patients; proton benefit remains a possibility. Under photons, naive T cells and diversity fell while effector/memory populations rose. After the lymphocyte nadir, photon-treated repertoires showed oligoclonal expansion, especially of CD8+ Temra cells.

Concerning this clone: What it recognizes is unknown.

With 4 bases clipped from V and 1 base from J, the junction kept 0 bases outside the gene matches. The CDR3 runs 15 residues. Germline CDR1 reads SQVTM; CDR2 reads ANQGSEA. This table comes from immunoSEQ multiplex PCR, and its TCRdb copy is limited to in-frame clones, with some not included. The repertoire holds some 70,000 clones, with about 87% as singletons. This TCR came from an older man with esophageal cancer. The chain has TRBV29-1 and TRBJ2-2; 13 bases fit TRBD2. Sequenced here: peripheral blood, sampled from a patient treated with proton-based radiotherapy. The CDR3 loop reads CSVGLAGGNTGELFF. DNA of the CDR3: TGCAGCGTTGGACTAGCGGGAGGGAACACCGGGGAGCTGTTTTTT.